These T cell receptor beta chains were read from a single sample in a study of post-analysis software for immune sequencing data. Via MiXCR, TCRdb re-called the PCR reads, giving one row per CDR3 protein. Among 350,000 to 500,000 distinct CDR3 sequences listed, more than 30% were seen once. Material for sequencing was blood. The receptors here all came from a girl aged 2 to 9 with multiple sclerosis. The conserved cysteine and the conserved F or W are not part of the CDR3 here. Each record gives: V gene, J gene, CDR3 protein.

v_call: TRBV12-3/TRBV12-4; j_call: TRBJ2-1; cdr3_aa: AGSTSAGNEQF
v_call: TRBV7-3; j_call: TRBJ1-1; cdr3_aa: ASSQGGHTEAF
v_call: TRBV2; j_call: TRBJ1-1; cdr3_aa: ASRTAEAF
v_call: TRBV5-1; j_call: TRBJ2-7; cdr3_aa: ASSLNRGRGYEQY
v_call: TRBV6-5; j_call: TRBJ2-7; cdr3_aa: ASSYGELAGGYEQY
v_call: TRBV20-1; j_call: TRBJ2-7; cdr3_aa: SADGGGSQTYEQY
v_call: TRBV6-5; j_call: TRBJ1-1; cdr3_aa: ASSPPRELNTEAF
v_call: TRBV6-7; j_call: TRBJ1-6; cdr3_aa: ASRTDRGPRNSPLH
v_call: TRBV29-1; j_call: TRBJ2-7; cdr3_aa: SVVPNGYEQY
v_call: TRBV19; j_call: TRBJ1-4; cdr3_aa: ASSGVDEKLF
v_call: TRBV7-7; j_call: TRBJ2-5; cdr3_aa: ASSLDGGETQY
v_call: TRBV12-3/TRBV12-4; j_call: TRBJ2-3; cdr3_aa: ASSPGFVGTDTQY
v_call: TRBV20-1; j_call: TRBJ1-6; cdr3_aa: SARDQNRLSSYNSPLH
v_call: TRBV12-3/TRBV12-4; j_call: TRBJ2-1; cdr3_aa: ASARSYEQF
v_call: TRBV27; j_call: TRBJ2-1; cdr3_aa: ASSEYRGNEQF
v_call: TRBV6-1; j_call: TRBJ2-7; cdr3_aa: ASSEVSNSYEQY